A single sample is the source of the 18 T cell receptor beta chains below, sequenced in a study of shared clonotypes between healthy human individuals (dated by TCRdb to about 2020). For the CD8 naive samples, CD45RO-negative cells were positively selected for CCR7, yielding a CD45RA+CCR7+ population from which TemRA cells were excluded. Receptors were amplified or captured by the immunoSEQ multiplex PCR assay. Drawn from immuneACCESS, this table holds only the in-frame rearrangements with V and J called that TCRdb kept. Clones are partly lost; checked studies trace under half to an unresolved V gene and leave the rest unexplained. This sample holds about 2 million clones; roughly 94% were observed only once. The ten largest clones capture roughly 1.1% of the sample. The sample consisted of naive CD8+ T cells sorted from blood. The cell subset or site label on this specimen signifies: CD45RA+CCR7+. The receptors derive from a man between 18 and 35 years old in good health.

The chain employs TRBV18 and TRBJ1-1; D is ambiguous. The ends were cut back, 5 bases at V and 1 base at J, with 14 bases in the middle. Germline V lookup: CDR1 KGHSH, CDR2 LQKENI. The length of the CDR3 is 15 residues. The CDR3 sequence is CASSSAWQGNTEAFF. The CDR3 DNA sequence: TGTGCCAGCTCATCCGCTTGGCAAGGGAACACTGAAGCTTTCTTT.

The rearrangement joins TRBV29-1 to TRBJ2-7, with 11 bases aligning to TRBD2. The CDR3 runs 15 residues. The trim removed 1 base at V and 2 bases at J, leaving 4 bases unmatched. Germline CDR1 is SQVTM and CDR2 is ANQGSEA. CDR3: CSVEAGTSGPYEQYF. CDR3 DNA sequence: TGCAGCGTTGAAGCGGGGACTAGCGGCCCCTACGAGCAGTACTTC.

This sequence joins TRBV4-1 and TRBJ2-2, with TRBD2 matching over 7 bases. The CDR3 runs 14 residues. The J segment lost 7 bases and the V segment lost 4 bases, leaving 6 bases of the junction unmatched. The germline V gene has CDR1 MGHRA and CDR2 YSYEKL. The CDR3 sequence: CASSLGGVHGELFF. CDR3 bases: TGCGCCAGCAGCCTGGGAGGGGTCCACGGGGAGCTGTTTTTT.

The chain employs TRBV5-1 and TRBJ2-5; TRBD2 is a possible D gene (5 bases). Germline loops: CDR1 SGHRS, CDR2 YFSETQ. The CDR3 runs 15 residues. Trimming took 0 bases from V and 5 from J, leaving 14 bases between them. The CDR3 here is CASSLGDPGIETQYF. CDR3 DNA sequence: TGCGCCAGCAGCTTGGGGGATCCCGGGATCGAGACCCAGTACTTC. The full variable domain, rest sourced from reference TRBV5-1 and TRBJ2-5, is KAGVTQTPRYLIKTRGQQVTLSCSPISGHRSVSWYQQTPGQGLQFLFEYFSETQRNKGNFPGRFSGRQFSNSRSEMNVSTLELGDSALYLCASSLGDPGIETQYFGPGTRLLVL.

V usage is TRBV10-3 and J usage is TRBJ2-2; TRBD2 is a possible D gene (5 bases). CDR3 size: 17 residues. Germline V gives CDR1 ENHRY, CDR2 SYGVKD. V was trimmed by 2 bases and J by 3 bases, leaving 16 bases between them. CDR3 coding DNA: TGTGCCATCAGTGAGACCGCTCTCCCCGGGGACACCGGGGAGCTGTTTTTT. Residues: CAISETALPGDTGELFF.

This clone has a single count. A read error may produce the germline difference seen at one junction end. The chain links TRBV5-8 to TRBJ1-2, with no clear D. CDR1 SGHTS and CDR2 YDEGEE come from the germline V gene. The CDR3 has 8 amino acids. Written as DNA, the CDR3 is TGTGCCAGCAGCTTGTCCGACTTC. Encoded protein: CASSLSDF.

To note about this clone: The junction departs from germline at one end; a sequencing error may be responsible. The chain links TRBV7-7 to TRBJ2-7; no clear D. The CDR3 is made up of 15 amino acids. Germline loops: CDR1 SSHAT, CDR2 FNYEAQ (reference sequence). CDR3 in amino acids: CASSLAADTPYEQYF. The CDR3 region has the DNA TGTGCTAGCAGCTTAGCAGCTGACACTCCCTACGAGCAGTACTTC. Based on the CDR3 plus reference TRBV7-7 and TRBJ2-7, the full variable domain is GAGVSQSPRYKVTKRGQDVTLRCDPISSHATLYWYQQALGQGPEFLTYFNYEAQPDKSGLPSDRFSAERPEGSISTLTIQRTEQRDSAMYRCASSLAADTPYEQYFGPGTRLTVT.

In DNA form, the CDR3 reads TGTGCCAGCAAAACTGACTACTTTCAAGAGACCCAGTACTTC. Translating it yields CASKTDYFQETQYF. This chain uses TRBV2 with TRBJ2-5; weak D call: TRBD2 (5 bases). V was trimmed by 7 bases and J by 2 bases, leaving 14 bases between them. The germline V gene has CDR1 SNHLY and CDR2 FYNNEI. The CDR3 extends over 14 amino acids.

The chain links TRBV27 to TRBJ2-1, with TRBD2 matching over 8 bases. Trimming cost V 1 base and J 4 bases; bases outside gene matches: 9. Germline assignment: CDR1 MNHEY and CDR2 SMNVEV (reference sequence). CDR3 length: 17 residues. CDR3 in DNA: TGTGCCAGCAGTTTATTTCCGGGAGGGATGGAATACAATGAGCAGTTCTTC. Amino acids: CASSLFPGGMEYNEQFF.

CDR3 region: CATSITRGPTDTQYF. The CDR3 DNA reads TGTGCCACCAGCATCACCAGGGGCCCGACAGATACGCAGTATTTT. The chain uses TRBV15 and TRBJ2-3; maybe TRBD1 (6 bases). The CDR3 loop spans 15 amino acids. Trimming removed 4 bases at V and 3 bases at J, with 14 bases between. Germline assignment: CDR1 LNHNV and CDR2 YYDKDF (reference sequence).

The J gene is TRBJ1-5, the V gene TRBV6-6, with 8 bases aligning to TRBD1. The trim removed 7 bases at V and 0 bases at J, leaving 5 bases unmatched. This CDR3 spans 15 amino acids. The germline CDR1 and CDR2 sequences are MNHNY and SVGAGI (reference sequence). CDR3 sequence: CASTPTGDSNQPQHF. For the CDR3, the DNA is TGTGCCAGCACCCCGACAGGGGATAGCAATCAGCCCCAGCATTTT.

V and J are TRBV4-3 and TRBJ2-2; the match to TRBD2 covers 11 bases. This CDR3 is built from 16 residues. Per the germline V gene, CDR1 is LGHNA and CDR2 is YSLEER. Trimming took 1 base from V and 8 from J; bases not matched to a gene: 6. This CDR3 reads CASSQVLAGEEGELFF. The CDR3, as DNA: TGCGCCAGCAGCCAAGTACTAGCGGGAGAAGAAGGGGAGCTGTTTTTT.

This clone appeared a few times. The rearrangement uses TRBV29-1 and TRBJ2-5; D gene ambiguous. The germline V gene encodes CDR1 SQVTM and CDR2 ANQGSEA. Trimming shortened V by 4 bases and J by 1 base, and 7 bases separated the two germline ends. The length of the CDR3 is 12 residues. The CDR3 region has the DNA TGCAGCGTTGGCCAGCTCCAAGAGACCCAGTACTTC. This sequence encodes CSVGQLQETQYF.

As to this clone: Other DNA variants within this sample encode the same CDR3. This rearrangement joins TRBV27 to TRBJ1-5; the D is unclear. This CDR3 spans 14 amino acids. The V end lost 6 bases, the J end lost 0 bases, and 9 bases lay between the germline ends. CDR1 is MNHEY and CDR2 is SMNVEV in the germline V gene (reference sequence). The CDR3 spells CASSPGVSNQPQHF. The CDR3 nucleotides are TGTGCCAGCAGCCCGGGAGTTAGCAATCAGCCCCAGCATTTT.

CDR3 in amino acids: CASSQERGAVDEQFF. Written as DNA, the CDR3 is TGCGCCAGCAGCCAAGAAAGGGGGGCAGTCGATGAGCAGTTCTTC. This sequence joins TRBV4-1 and TRBJ2-1, with D perhaps given as TRBD1 or TRBD2 (6 bases each). V was clipped by 0 bases and J by 8 bases, with 14 bases between them. Germline V lookup: CDR1 MGHRA, CDR2 YSYEKL. The CDR3 spans 15 residues.

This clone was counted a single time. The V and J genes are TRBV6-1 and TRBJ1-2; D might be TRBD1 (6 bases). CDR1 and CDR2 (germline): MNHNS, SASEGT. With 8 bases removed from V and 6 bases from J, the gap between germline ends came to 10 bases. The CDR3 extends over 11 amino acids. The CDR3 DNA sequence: TGTGCCAGCCCCGCAGGGGATGGCTACACCTTC. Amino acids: CASPAGDGYTF.

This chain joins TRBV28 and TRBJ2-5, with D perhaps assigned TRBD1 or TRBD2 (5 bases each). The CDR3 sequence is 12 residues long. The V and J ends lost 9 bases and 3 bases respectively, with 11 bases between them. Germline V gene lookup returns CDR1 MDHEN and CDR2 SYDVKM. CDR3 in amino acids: CASKRGEETQYF. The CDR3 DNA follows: TGTGCCAGTAAAAGAGGGGAAGAGACCCAGTACTTC. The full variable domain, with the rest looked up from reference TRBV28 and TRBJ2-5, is DVKVTQSSRYLVKRTGEKVFLECVQDMDHENMFWYRQDPGLGLRLIYFSYDVKMKEKGDIPEGYSVSREKKERFSLILESASTNQTSMYLCASKRGEETQYFGPGTRLLVL.

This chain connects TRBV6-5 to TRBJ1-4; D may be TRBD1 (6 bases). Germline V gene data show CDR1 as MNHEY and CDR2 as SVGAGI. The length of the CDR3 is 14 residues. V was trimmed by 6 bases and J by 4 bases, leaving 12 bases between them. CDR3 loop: CASSHDRLNEKLFF. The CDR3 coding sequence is TGTGCCAGCAGCCACGACAGGCTTAATGAAAAACTGTTTTTT.